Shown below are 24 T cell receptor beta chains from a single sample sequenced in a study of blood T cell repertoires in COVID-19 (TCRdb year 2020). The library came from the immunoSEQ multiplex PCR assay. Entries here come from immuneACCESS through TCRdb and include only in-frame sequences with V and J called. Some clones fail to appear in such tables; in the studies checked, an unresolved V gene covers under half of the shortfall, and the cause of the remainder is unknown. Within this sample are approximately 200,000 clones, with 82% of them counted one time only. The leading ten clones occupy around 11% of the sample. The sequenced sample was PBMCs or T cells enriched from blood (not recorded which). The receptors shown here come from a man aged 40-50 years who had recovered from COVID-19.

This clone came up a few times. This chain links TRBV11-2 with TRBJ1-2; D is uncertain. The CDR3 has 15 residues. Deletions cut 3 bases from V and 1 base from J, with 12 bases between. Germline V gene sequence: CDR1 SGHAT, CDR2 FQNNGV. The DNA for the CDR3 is TGTGCCAGCAGCTTTAGTAGAGACATTAACTATGGCTACACCTTC. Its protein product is CASSFSRDINYGYTF.

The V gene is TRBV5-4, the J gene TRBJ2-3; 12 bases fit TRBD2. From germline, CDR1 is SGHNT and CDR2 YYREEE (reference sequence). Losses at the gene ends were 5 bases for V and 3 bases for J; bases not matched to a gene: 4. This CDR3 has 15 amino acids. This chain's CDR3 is CASSPTSGRTDTQYF. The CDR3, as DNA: TGTGCCAGCAGTCCGACTAGCGGGAGAACAGATACGCAGTATTTT. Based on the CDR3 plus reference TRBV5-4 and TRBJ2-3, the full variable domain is ETGVTQSPTHLIKTRGQQVTLRCSSQSGHNTVSWYQQALGQGPQFIFQYYREEENGRGNFPPRFSGLQFPNYSSELNVNALELDDSALYLCASSPTSGRTDTQYFGPGTRLTVL.

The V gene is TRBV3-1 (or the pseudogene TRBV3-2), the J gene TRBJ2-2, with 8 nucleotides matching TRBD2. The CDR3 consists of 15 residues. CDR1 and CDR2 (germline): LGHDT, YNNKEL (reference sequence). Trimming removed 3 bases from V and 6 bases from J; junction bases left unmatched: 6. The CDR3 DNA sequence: TGTGCCAGCAGCCATCATTCGGGGGGGGCCGGGGAGCTGTTTTTT. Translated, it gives CASSHHSGGAGELFF.

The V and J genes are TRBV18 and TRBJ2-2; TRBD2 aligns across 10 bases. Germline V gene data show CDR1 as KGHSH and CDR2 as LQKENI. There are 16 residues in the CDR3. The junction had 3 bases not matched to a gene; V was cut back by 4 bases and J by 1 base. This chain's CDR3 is CASSRGLAENTGELFF. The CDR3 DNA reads TGTGCCAGCTCACGTGGACTAGCGGAGAACACCGGGGAGCTGTTTTTT. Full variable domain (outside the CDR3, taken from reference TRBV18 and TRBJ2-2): NAGVMQNPRHLVRRRGQEARLRCSPMKGHSHVYWYRQLPEEGLKFMVYLQKENIIDESGMPKERFSAEFPKEGPSILRIQQVVRGDSAAYFCASSRGLAENTGELFFGEGSRLTVL.

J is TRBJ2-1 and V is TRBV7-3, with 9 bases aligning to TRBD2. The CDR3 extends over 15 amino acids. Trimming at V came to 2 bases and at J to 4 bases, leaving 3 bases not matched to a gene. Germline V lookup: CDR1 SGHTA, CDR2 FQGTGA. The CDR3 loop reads CASSLSSGEYNEQFF. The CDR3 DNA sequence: TGTGCCAGCAGCTTATCTAGCGGGGAATACAATGAGCAGTTCTTC.

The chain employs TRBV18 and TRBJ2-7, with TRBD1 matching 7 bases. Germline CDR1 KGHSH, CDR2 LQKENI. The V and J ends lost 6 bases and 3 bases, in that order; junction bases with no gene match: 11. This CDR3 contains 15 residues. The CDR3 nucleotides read TGTGCCAGCTCCGTTTATCCGGGACAGAGCTACGAGCAGTACTTC. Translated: CASSVYPGQSYEQYF.

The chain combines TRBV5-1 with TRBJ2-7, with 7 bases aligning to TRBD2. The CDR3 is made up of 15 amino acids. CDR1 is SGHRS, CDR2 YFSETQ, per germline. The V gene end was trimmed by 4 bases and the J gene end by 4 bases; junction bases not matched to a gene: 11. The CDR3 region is CASSPGGGRSYEQYF. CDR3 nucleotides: TGCGCCAGCAGCCCAGGAGGCGGGAGATCTTACGAGCAGTACTTC.

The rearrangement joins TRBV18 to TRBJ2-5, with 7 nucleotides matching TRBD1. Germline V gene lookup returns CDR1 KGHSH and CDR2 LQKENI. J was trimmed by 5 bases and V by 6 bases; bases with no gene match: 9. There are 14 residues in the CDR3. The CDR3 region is CASSLTGVGETQYF. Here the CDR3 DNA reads TGTGCCAGCTCGCTAACAGGGGTCGGGGAGACCCAGTACTTC.

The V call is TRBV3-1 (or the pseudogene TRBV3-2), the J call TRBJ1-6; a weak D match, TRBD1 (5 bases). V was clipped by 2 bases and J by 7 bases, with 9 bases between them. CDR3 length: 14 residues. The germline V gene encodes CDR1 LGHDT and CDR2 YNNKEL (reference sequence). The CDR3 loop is CASSQQGKNSPLHF. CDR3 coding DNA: TGTGCCAGCAGCCAACAGGGAAAGAATTCACCCCTCCACTTT.

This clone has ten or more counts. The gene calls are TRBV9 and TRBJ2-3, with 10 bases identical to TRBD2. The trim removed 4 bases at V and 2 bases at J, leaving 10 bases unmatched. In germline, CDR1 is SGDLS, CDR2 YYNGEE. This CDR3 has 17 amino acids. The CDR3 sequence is CASSTPVAGGYTDTQYF. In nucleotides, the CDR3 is TGTGCCAGCAGCACCCCAGTAGCGGGAGGATACACAGATACGCAGTATTTT.

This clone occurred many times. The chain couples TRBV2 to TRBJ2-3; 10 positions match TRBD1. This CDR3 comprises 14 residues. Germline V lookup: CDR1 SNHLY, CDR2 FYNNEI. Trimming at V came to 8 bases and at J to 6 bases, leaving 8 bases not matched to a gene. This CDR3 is CASAGQGMLDTQYF. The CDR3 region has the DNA TGTGCCAGCGCGGGACAGGGGATGTTGGATACGCAGTATTTT.

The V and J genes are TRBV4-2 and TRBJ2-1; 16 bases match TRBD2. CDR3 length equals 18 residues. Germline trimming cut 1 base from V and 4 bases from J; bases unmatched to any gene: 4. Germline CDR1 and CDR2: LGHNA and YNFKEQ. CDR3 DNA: TGTGCCAGCAGCCAAGTGGGACTAGCGGGAGGGACGTACAATGAGCAGTTCTTC. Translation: CASSQVGLAGGTYNEQFF.

The CDR3 reads CASSTVGLAGDEQYF. CDR3 in DNA: TGTGCCAGCAGTACGGTGGGACTAGCGGGAGACGAGCAGTACTTC. This sequence joins TRBV28 and TRBJ2-7, with 14 bases fitting TRBD2. The CDR3 is 15 residues long. Germline V gene lookup returns CDR1 MDHEN and CDR2 SYDVKM. The ends lost 5 bases at V and 5 bases at J; junction bases unmatched: 5.

Here the CDR3 reads CASRVAGTFTDTQYF. CDR3 nucleotide sequence: TGTGCCAGCAGAGTAGCGGGAACCTTCACAGATACGCAGTATTTT. V usage is TRBV27 and J usage is TRBJ2-3; TRBD2 agrees at 8 bases. CDR1 and CDR2 (germline): MNHEY, SMNVEV (reference sequence). The V and J ends lost 6 bases and 2 bases, in that order; junction bases with no gene match: 7. The CDR3 sequence is 15 residues long.

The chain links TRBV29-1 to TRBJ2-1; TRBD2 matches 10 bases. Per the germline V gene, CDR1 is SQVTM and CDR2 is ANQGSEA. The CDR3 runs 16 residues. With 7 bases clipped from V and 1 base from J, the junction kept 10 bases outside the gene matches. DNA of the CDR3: TGCAGCGCTGGGGGACAGCGGGAGGGGTCCTACAATGAGCAGTTCTTC. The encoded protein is CSAGGQREGSYNEQFF.

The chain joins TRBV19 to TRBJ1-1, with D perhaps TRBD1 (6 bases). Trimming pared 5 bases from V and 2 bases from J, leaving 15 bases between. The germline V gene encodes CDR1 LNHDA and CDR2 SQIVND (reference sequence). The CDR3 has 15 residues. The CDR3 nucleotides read TGTGCCAGTAGTTCTACCGGGACAATAAACACTGAAGCTTTCTTT. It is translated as CASSSTGTINTEAFF.

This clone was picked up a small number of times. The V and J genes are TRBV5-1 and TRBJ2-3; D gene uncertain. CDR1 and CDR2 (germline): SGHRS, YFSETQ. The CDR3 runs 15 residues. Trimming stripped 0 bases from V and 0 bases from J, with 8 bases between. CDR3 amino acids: CASSLDTQSTDTQYF. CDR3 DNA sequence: TGCGCCAGCAGCTTGGACACGCAAAGCACAGATACGCAGTATTTT. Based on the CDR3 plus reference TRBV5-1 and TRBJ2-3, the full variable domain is KAGVTQTPRYLIKTRGQQVTLSCSPISGHRSVSWYQQTPGQGLQFLFEYFSETQRNKGNFPGRFSGRQFSNSRSEMNVSTLELGDSALYLCASSLDTQSTDTQYFGPGTRLTVL.

The CDR3 region is CASRPYDGGYTF. In nucleotides, the CDR3 is TGCGCCAGCAGACCATACGATGGCGGCTACACCTTC. V and J are TRBV10-2 and TRBJ1-2; D gene ambiguous. This CDR3 has 12 amino acids. CDR1 and CDR2 (germline): WSHSY, SAAADI. Trimming stripped 6 bases from V and 8 bases from J, with 13 bases between.

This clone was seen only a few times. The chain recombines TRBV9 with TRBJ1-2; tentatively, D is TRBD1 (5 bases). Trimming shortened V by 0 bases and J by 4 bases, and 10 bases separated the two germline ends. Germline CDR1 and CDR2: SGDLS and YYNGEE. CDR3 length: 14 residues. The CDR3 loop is CASSVGGDPYGYTF. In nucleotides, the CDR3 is TGTGCCAGCAGCGTAGGGGGGGACCCCTATGGCTACACCTTC.

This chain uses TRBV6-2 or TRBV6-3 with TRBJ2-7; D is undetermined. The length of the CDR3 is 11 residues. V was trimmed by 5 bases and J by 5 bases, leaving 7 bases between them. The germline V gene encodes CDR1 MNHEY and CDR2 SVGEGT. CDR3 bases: TGTGCCAGCAGTCAACAGAACGAGCAGTACTTC. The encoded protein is CASSQQNEQYF.

CDR3 in amino acids: CASSLRSANQPQHF. The CDR3 coding sequence is TGTGCCAGCAGTTTACGGTCCGCCAATCAGCCCCAGCATTTT. The gene calls are TRBV28 and TRBJ1-5, with unresolved D. Per the germline V gene, CDR1 is MDHEN and CDR2 is SYDVKM. The CDR3 covers 14 residues. The V gene lost 2 bases and the J gene lost 3 bases, with 8 bases spanning the gap.

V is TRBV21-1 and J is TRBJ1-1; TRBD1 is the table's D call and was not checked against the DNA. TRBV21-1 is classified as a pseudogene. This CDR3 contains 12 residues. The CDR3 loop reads CASSKGPPEAFF. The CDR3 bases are TGTGCCAGCAGCAAAGGGCCGCCTGAAGCTTTCTTT.

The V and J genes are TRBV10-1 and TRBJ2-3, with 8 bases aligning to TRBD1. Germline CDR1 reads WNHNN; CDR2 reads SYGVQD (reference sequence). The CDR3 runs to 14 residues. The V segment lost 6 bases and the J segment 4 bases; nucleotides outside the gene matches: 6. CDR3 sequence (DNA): TGCGCCAGCAGCTCCGGACAGGGATCAGATACGCAGTATTTT. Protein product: CASSSGQGSDTQYF.

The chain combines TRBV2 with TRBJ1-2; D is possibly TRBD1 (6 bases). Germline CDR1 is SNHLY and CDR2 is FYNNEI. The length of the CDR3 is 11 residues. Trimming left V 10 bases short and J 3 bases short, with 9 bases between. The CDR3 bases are TGTGCCATACAGGGTTACTATGGCTACACCTTC. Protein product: CAIQGYYGYTF.